This paragraph reports one T cell receptor beta chain. Its antigen is not identified. The record originates from a study of cytomegalovirus exposure and HLA in healthy donors. About the study: The study's early data release held about 85 million unique TCRs from HLA-typed donors. Whole-study findings and limits: Researchers left out some V segments, among them TRBV6-2 and TRBV6-3, as indistinguishable. In vitro checks showed that three CMV-associated chains really do target CMV antigens.

PCR was performed using 60 Vbeta and 13 Jbeta primers. Sequenced by immunoSEQ multiplex PCR; TCRdb stores in-frame clones only, minus some. The data hold approximately 46,000 clones, with approximately 70% observed a single time. The CDR3 length is 15 residues. Germline CDR1 is KGHSH and CDR2 is LQKENI. The V and J ends lost 6 bases and 6 bases, in that order; junction bases with no gene match: 9. The chain employs TRBV18 and TRBJ2-1; 9 bases fit TRBD1. The sequence came from a man younger than 45 in good health and CMV-seronegative. Sequencing input: PBMCs. The CDR3 bases are TGTGCCAGCTCGGGATGGGACAGGGTGCCCAATGAGCAGTTCTTC. Translated, it gives CASSGWDRVPNEQFF.